This T cell receptor beta chain is from a study of T cells in Graves' hyperthyroidism and ophthalmopathy. Study-wide background: Initial diagnosis, before any treatment, was when peripheral blood was collected. Study-wide findings and caveats: In blood, most of the thyroid clonotypes expanded above 0.001 were also present.

To note about this clonotype: As yet, its antigen is unknown.

Trimming took off 8 bases at V and 2 bases at J, with 13 bases between the two ends. This CDR3 has 14 residues. The germline V gene has CDR1 MDHEN and CDR2 SYDVKM. The study excluded patients with uncontrolled infection, other autoimmune disease, pregnancy or lactation. The source material, RNA transcripts, was used to amplify TCR beta CDR3 regions. The HTBI primer set drove a first-round RT-PCR of the TCR CDR3. TCRdb processed the multiplex PCR reads anew with MiXCR; each CDR3 protein has one entry. The top ten hold 8.9% of the sample, which has hundreds of thousands of distinct CDR3 sequences, 35% to 45% seen once.

The chain joins TRBV28 to TRBJ1-5, with D unresolved. Specimen: blood. The TCR comes from a man in his late teens or twenties with Graves' hyperthyroidism. The CDR3 DNA reads TGTGCCAGCGACGAGAGGCAGGGCAATCAGCCCCAGCATTTT. Its protein product is CASDERQGNQPQHF.